This section outlines one TCR beta chain sequence together with its context. The antigen is unknown. Germline V gene sequence: CDR1 SNHLY, CDR2 FYNNEI. V lost 0 bases, J lost 4 bases, and 9 bases lay in between. The CDR3 is made up of 14 amino acids. This sample was included in a study of cytomegalovirus exposure and HLA in healthy donors. Donors were ostensibly healthy at sampling, although undocumented immune exposures were probable. Broader study findings: Solely CMV serostatus was available to characterize immune exposure.

PCR was performed using 60 Vbeta and 13 Jbeta primers. Sequencing was performed with immunoSEQ multiplex PCR; in TCRdb, only in-frame clones are kept and a portion is missing. The sample lists fewer than 200,000 clones, about 80% occurring once. The origin of this receptor is a boy aged 5-17 years in good health and CMV-seronegative. Sequencing was carried out using PBMCs. V is TRBV2 and J is TRBJ1-1, with D hard to call. CDR3 sequence: CASSEAALATEAFF. The CDR3 bases are TGTGCCAGCAGTGAAGCAGCTTTAGCCACTGAAGCTTTCTTT.